The present entry profiles one TCR beta chain with its context. The data belong to a study of brain metastases from non-small cell lung cancer. Per germline, CDR1 SGHVS and CDR2 FQNEAQ. Trimming cost V 1 base and J 5 bases, with 8 bases left between them. The CDR3 covers 13 residues. Sequencing used immunoSEQ multiplex PCR; TCRdb keeps in-frame clones, though not all of them. The top ten hold around 4% of the sample, which has 2,800 or so clones, over 80% seen once. The TCR was taken from a donor at least 40 years old with non-small cell lung cancer. Sequenced material: primary lung tumor tissue. The chain couples TRBV7-8 to TRBJ1-2; the D gene is possibly TRBD1 (5 bases). DNA of the CDR3: TGTGCCAGCAGCTTAGAGGCAGGGTATGGCTACACCTTC. Residues: CASSLEAGYGYTF.